This T cell receptor beta chain was observed in a study of T cell repertoires in cytomegalovirus infection. At the level of the study: In public TCR beta signatures, there were indications of both CMV infection and matching HLA type. General study findings and limits: It was HLA-C-restricted CMV-specific TCR beta clonotypes that dominated the response ex vivo.

TCRdb analysed the reads with MiXCR anew, one entry per CDR3 protein. Of some 390,000 distinct CDR3 sequences in the sample, over 15% were seen once. The sample holds many counts of this clonotype. Its specificity is unknown. Germline V gene lookup returns CDR1 LNHDA and CDR2 SQIVND (reference sequence). The V end lost 1 base, the J end lost 1 base, and 10 bases lay between the germline ends. This CDR3 is 15 amino acids long. The V and J genes are TRBV19 and TRBJ1-1; weak D call: TRBD1 (6 bases). Sample: PBMCs. The receptor comes from a human donor in good health (CMV status not recorded). Some clones in this sample may be carry-over from other donors' samples. This CDR3 reads CASSIVRGGNTEAFF. The CDR3 DNA is TGTGCCAGTAGTATAGTTCGAGGGGGGAACACTGAAGCTTTCTTT.